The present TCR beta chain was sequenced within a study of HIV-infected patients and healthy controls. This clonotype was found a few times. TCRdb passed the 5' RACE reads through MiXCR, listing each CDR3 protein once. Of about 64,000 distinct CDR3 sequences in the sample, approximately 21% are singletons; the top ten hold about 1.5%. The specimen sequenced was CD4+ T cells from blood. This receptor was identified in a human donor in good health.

The CDR3 here is CASSFLEEYEQFF. The CDR3 coding sequence is TGTGCCAGCAGTTTTTTAGAGGAGTATGAGCAGTTCTTC. V and J are TRBV12-3 or TRBV12-4 and TRBJ2-1; D unclear. V was shortened by 3 bases and J by 8 bases, with 11 bases between the two germline ends. This CDR3 is 13 amino acids long.